Shown below are 18 T cell receptor beta chains from a single sample sequenced in a study of CD8+CD57+ T cells in acquired aplastic anemia. TCR beta VDJ combinations and CDR3 sequences were profiled from genomic DNA. TCRdb analysed the reads with MiXCR anew, one entry per CDR3 protein. This table has under 150,000 distinct CDR3 sequences, approximately 41% appearing once. The sample comprised sorted CD4+, CD8+, or CD8+CD57+ T cells (not recorded which) from PBMCs. These receptors originate from a human donor in good health, serving as a control.

This clonotype showed up many times. CDR3 DNA: TGTGCCAGCAGCTTAGGTGGTGGAACAGGCTACATTCAGTACTTC. Translation: CASSLGGGTGYIQYF. The V call is TRBV11-2, the J call TRBJ2-4; a possible D gene is TRBD1 (5 bases). Germline CDR1 and CDR2: SGHAT and FQNNGV. The length of the CDR3 is 15 residues. The germline V and J ends were trimmed by 1 base and 8 bases, with 15 bases remaining between them.

The rearrangement links TRBV2 to TRBJ1-5; possibly TRBD1 for D (6 bases). Trimming shortened V by 7 bases and J by 0 bases, and 10 bases separated the two germline ends. Germline CDR1 SNHLY, CDR2 FYNNEI. This CDR3 comprises 14 residues. The CDR3 DNA sequence: TGTGCCAGCACGGGGGCCAATAGCAATCAGCCCCAGCATTTT. Translation: CASTGANSNQPQHF.

This clonotype was found many times. The chain combines TRBV20-1 with TRBJ2-3; TRBD1 is a possible D gene (6 bases). Trimming left V 3 bases short and J 4 bases short, with 11 bases between. Germline CDR1 reads DFQATT; CDR2 reads SNEGSKA (reference sequence). This CDR3 has 13 amino acids. CDR3 bases: TGCAGTGCTAGTATGGGGGCCCCAGATACGCAGTATTTT. Protein sequence: CSASMGAPDTQYF.

About this clonotype itself: This clone may be a read error of a much larger clone one base away. The V and J genes are TRBV10-3 and TRBJ1-2, with TRBD1 matching over 9 bases. The ends lost 10 bases at V and 7 bases at J; junction bases unmatched: 10. The length of the CDR3 is 13 residues. CDR1 and CDR2 (germline): ENHRY, SYGVKD. The CDR3 sequence is CASSRGTGSGYTF. The CDR3 DNA reads as TGTGCCAGCAGCCGAGGGACAGGGAGTGGCTACACCTTC.

The table lists this clonotype with many counts. The V call is TRBV20-1, the J call TRBJ2-3; TRBD2 is a possible D gene (6 bases). The CDR3 contains 15 residues. Trimming shortened V by 0 bases and J by 2 bases, and 12 bases separated the two germline ends. The germline CDR1 and CDR2 sequences are DFQATT and SNEGSKA (reference sequence). Written as DNA, the CDR3 is TGCAGTGCTAGAGATTTTGCGGGGTACACAGATACGCAGTATTTT. Its protein product is CSARDFAGYTDTQYF.

This clonotype was found many times. This rearrangement joins TRBV5-1 to TRBJ2-5; 9 bases align to TRBD2. Germline CDR1 is SGHRS and CDR2 is YFSETQ. Trimming took 0 bases from V and 3 from J; bases not matched to a gene: 6. This CDR3 spans 16 amino acids. The chain's CDR3 is CASSLASGRQEETQYF. DNA of the CDR3: TGCGCCAGCAGCTTGGCGAGCGGGAGGCAGGAAGAGACCCAGTACTTC.

In nucleotides, the CDR3 is TGTGCCAGTAGGGTCGACAGGGGGTATTCACCCCTCCACTTT. It yields the protein CASRVDRGYSPLHF. The chain is built from TRBV19 and TRBJ1-6, with 9 bases matching TRBD1. This CDR3 contains 14 residues. Germline CDR1 LNHDA, CDR2 SQIVND (reference sequence). J was trimmed by 8 bases and V by 6 bases; bases with no gene match: 5.

This clonotype was seen ten or more times. The rearrangement uses TRBV5-1 and TRBJ1-2, with TRBD1 identical over 7 bases. J gave up 7 bases and V 5 bases, and 11 bases lay outside the gene matches. The CDR3 runs to 14 residues. Germline CDR1 and CDR2: SGHRS and YFSETQ. DNA of the CDR3: TGCGCCAGCAGACCTGGGACAGAATTCTCTGGCTACACCTTC. As protein: CASRPGTEFSGYTF. The full variable domain, in which reference TRBV5-1 and TRBJ1-2 provide the parts outside the CDR3, is KAGVTQTPRYLIKTRGQQVTLSCSPISGHRSVSWYQQTPGQGLQFLFEYFSETQRNKGNFPGRFSGRQFSNSRSEMNVSTLELGDSALYLCASRPGTEFSGYTFGSGTRLTVV.

This clonotype was recorded at least ten times. The rearrangement joins TRBV4-1 to TRBJ1-5, with D tentatively TRBD1 (5 bases). Germline CDR1 reads MGHRA; CDR2 reads YSYEKL. This CDR3 contains 14 residues. V was clipped by 4 bases and J by 6 bases, with 13 bases between them. CDR3: CASSRAGSGQPQHF. DNA for the CDR3: TGCGCCAGCAGCCGCGCAGGGTCGGGTCAGCCCCAGCATTTT.

The table lists this clonotype with many counts. The chain combines TRBV4-2 with TRBJ1-2; TRBD1 is a possible D gene (5 bases). From germline, CDR1 is LGHNA and CDR2 YNFKEQ. The length of the CDR3 is 13 residues. Trimming cost V 2 bases and J 6 bases, with 10 bases left between them. In nucleotides, the CDR3 is TGTGCCAGCAGCCAACTGGACAAGGATGGCTACACCTTC. Its translation: CASSQLDKDGYTF.

The chain uses TRBV29-1 and TRBJ1-2; 7 bases match TRBD1. The CDR3 totals 14 residues. V lost 6 bases and J lost 6; bases outside the gene matches: 13. Germline CDR1 SQVTM, CDR2 ANQGSEA. DNA for the CDR3: TGCAGCGTCGGTGGCGGACAGGCGAAAGATGGCTACACCTTC. Protein: CSVGGGQAKDGYTF.

Ten or more counts support this clonotype. The chain couples TRBV5-4 to TRBJ2-7; 8 bases match TRBD1. V was clipped by 4 bases and J by 7 bases; unmatched bases: 10. The CDR3 sequence is 14 residues long. Germline-derived CDR1 and CDR2 are SGHNT and YYREEE (reference sequence). The CDR3 DNA follows: TGTGCCAGCAGCCCCTGGACAGGGTTGAGTGAGCAGTACTTC. This encodes CASSPWTGLSEQYF.

The V and J genes are TRBV15 and TRBJ1-5, with TRBD1 matching 7 bases. Germline loops: CDR1 LNHNV, CDR2 YYDKDF (reference sequence). Germline trimming cut 6 bases from V and 6 bases from J; bases unmatched to any gene: 11. There are 15 residues in the CDR3. CDR3 sequence: CATREEGANLQPQHF. CDR3 DNA: TGTGCCACCAGGGAGGAGGGGGCGAACCTTCAGCCCCAGCATTTT.

This chain uses TRBV10-3 with TRBJ1-4; D is ambiguous. Trimming shortened V by 11 bases and J by 14 bases, and 24 bases separated the two germline ends. Germline assignment: CDR1 ENHRY and CDR2 SYGVKD. This CDR3 spans 13 amino acids. DNA of the CDR3: TGTGCCTCGCAGCGGTGCCCGCCGTGGAAGCTGTTTTTT. This gives the protein CASQRCPPWKLFF.

CDR3: CASRTRGGGADSPLHF. DNA of the CDR3: TGTGCCAGCAGGACCCGCGGTGGGGGGGCTGATTCACCCCTCCACTTT. This sequence joins TRBV10-3 and TRBJ1-6; D perhaps matches TRBD1 (6 bases). The CDR3 is 16 amino acids. Looked up from germline, CDR1 is ENHRY and CDR2 is SYGVKD. The V gene lost 10 bases and the J gene lost 8 bases, with 24 bases spanning the gap.

The chain joins TRBV5-6 to TRBJ1-1; D ambiguous. Trimming left V 3 bases short and J 1 base short, with 10 bases between. Per the germline V gene, CDR1 is SGHDT and CDR2 is YYEEEE. This CDR3 spans 14 amino acids. DNA for the CDR3: TGTGCCAGCAGCTCAGAGGTGAGGAACACTGAAGCTTTCTTT. As protein: CASSSEVRNTEAFF.

This clonotype has ten or more counts. The V gene is TRBV25-1, the J gene TRBJ1-2; 10 nucleotides line up with TRBD1. This CDR3 has 16 residues. The ends lost 2 bases at V and 8 bases at J; junction bases unmatched: 11. In germline, CDR1 is MGHDK, CDR2 SYGVNS. The CDR3 bases are TGTGCCAGCAGTGAAGAGATCCGGGACAGGGGTCGAGGCTACACCTTC. It specifies CASSEEIRDRGRGYTF.

This clonotype was counted a few times. V is TRBV11-2 and J is TRBJ2-4, with TRBD2 identical over 7 bases. CDR1 is SGHAT, CDR2 FQNNGV, per germline. The ends lost 4 bases at V and 4 bases at J; junction bases unmatched: 10. The CDR3 extends over 16 amino acids. In nucleotides, the CDR3 is TGTGCCAGCAGCTCCGGTCTAAGCGGGAATAAAAACATTCAGTACTTC. Encoded protein: CASSSGLSGNKNIQYF.